The source of this T cell receptor (beta chain) is a study of regulatory T cells in long-lasting Graves disease. Study-wide results and limits: Newly diagnosed Graves' patients exceeded persistent ones in TCR diversity. Favoring TRBV28, TRBJ1-2 and TRBJ2-5 was a feature seen in persistent disease.

The CDR3 contains 16 residues. J was trimmed by 9 bases and V by 1 base; bases with no gene match: 9. From germline, CDR1 is MDHEN and CDR2 SYDVKM. The time point: newly diagnosed GD, antithyroid drugs for less than 3 months. The TCR library was prepared using RNA isolated from PBMCs. This clonotype was seen at least ten times. Its antigen is currently unknown. Sequencing libraries for TCR beta were prepared with iRepertoire HTBI primers and Arm-PCR of CDR3 regions. TCRdb processed the multiplex PCR reads anew with MiXCR; each CDR3 protein has one entry. The top ten clones hold roughly 9.3% of a sample with around 500,000 distinct CDR3 sequences, 9.5% to 15% of them seen once. These data were also filed under a second study, of T cells in Graves' hyperthyroidism and ophthalmopathy. According to that study: Uncontrolled infection, other autoimmune disease, pregnancy and lactation each barred patients from inclusion. In the blood, most expanded thyroid clonotypes above 0.001 appeared as well.

The rearrangement uses TRBV28 and TRBJ2-1; the match to TRBD2 covers 10 bases. The receptor was isolated from a woman between 25 and 40 years old with Graves disease. Material: peripheral blood mononuclear cells (PBMCs), obtained at new diagnosis, from a patient treated with antithyroid drugs. CDR3 coding DNA: TGTGCCAGCAGTTTATTGCCTAGCGGGAGTTCCGGTGAGCAGTTCTTC. This translates into CASSLLPSGSSGEQFF. Full variable domain (missing parts from reference TRBV28 and TRBJ2-1): DVKVTQSSRYLVKRTGEKVFLECVQDMDHENMFWYRQDPGLGLRLIYFSYDVKMKEKGDIPEGYSVSREKKERFSLILESASTNQTSMYLCASSLLPSGSSGEQFFGPGTRLTVL.